Sequencing of this TCR beta chain was carried out in a study of T cell responses to AZD1222 COVID-19 vaccine. General study points: At baseline, just 6 or 7 AZD1222 recipients tested seropositive.

J lost 3 bases, V lost 3 bases, and 6 bases had no gene match. This CDR3 spans 16 amino acids. Germline CDR1 is KGHSH and CDR2 is LQKENI. The table came from immunoSEQ multiplex PCR; TCRdb's copy has only in-frame clones and leaves some out. This table has about 140,000 clones, about 92% appearing once. On this clone itself: Antigen: not known.

Here the sequenced sample was peripheral blood, taken on day 0 of AZD1222 vaccination. The sequence came from an adult in good health. The V and J genes are TRBV18 and TRBJ2-3; TRBD1 agrees at 10 bases. The CDR3 loop is CASSPETGGVTDTQYF. CDR3 DNA sequence: TGTGCCAGCTCACCCGAGACAGGGGGCGTGACAGATACGCAGTATTTT.